This paragraph covers one T cell receptor beta chain sequence. This sample is part of a study of CD8 T cells in ankylosing spondylitis. TCRdb reanalysed the 5' RACE reads using MiXCR and keeps one entry per CDR3 protein. The data show roughly 180,000 distinct CDR3 sequences, more than 9% seen once. The V gene's germline CDR1 is SGHNT and CDR2 YENEEA. V gave up 2 bases and J gave up 3 bases, with 4 bases separating them. The CDR3 consists of 13 residues. This sequence was found in a male donor with ankylosing spondylitis or in good health (not recorded which). The sequenced material came from blood, either unsorted or a sorted T cell fraction (not recorded which). The V gene is TRBV11-3, the J gene TRBJ2-2; no definite D call. CDR3 coding DNA: TGTGCCAGCAGCTTACAGTACACCGGGGAGCTGTTTTTT. Its translation: CASSLQYTGELFF.